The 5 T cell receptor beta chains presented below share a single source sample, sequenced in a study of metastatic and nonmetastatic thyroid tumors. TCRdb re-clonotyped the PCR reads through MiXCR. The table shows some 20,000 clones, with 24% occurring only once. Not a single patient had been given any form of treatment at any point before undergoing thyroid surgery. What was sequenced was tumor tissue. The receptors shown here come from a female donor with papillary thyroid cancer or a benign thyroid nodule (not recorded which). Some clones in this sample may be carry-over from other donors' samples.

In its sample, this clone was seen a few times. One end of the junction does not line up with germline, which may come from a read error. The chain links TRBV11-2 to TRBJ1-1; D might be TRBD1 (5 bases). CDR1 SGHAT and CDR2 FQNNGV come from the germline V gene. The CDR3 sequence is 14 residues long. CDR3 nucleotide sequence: TGTGCCAGCACCTTAGGGGTTACGGGGCCTAAAGCTTTCTTT. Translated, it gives CASTLGVTGPKAFF. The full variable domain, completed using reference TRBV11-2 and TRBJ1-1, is EAGVAQSPRYKIIEKRQSVAFWCNPISGHATLYWYQQILGQGPKLLIQFQNNGVVDDSQLPKDRFSAERLKGVDSTLKIQPAKLEDSAVYLCASTLGVTGPKAFFGQGTRLTVV.

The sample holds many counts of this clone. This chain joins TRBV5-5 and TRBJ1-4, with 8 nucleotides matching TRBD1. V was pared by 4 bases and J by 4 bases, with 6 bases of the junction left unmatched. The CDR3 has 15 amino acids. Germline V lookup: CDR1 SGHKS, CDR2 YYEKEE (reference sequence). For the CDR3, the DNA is TGTGCCAGCAGCAACCAGGGGGCGGTTAATGAAAAACTGTTTTTT. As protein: CASSNQGAVNEKLFF.

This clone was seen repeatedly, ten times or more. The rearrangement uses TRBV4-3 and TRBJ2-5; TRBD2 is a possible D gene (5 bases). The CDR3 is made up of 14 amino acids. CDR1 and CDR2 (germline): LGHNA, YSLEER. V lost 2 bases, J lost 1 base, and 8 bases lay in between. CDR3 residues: CASSQLEGQETQYF. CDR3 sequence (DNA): TGCGCCAGCAGCCAACTAGAGGGCCAAGAGACCCAGTACTTC.

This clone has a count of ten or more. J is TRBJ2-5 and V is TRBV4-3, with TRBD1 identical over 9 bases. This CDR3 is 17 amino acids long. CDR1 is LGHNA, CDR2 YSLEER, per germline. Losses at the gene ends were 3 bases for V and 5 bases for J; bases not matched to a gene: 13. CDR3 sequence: CASSHAPAGQGRETQYF. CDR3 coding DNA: TGCGCCAGCAGCCATGCTCCCGCGGGACAGGGACGGGAGACCCAGTACTTC.

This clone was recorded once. This chain's CDR3 is CAWSADREEVNTGELFF. The CDR3, as DNA: TGTGCCTGGAGTGCAGACAGGGAAGAGGTGAACACCGGGGAGCTGTTTTTT. The V gene is TRBV30, the J gene TRBJ2-2, with 7 nucleotides matching TRBD1. The CDR3 is 17 residues long. The J segment lost 1 base and the V segment lost 1 base, leaving 9 bases of the junction unmatched. The germline V gene has CDR1 GTSNPN and CDR2 SVGIG (reference sequence).